This TCR beta chain was observed in a study of T-cell reconstitution after alpha-beta-depleted transplantation in children. The TCRbeta library was prepared with unique molecular identifiers. Via MiXCR, TCRdb re-called the PCR reads, giving one row per CDR3 protein. The sample shows just over 950,000 distinct CDR3 sequences, roughly 29% of them seen only once. Germline values: CDR1 MDHEN, CDR2 SYDVKM. The CDR3 is 15 residues long. As to this clonotype: At one end, the junction sequence differs from germline, possibly due to a read error.

The chain joins TRBV28 to TRBJ2-7, with no clear D. This specimen consisted of PBMCs, mostly from graft donor cells, obtained 360 days after TCRalphabeta/CD19-depleted stem cell transplant. The sequence derives from a boy in the first two years of life who had a stem cell transplant for SCID, so the T cells may come from the graft donor. The CDR3 region has the DNA TGTGCCAGCAGTTTACGCGGTCACCGCCCCTACGCGCAGTACTTC. It is translated as CASSLRGHRPYAQYF.